This passage covers 21 T cell receptor beta chains from one sample sequenced in a study of vaccination effects on CD4 cells after COVID-19 (dated by TCRdb to between 2021 and 2022). Antigens of these TCRs are unknown. Libraries came from the immunoSEQ multiplex PCR assay. TCRdb took over this immuneACCESS table, retaining in-frame rearrangements with V and J assigned. Such tables are incomplete; in checked studies, under half of the missing clones stem from an unresolved V gene, and the remainder is unexplained. The sample records some 50,000 clones, more than 65% of which are singletons. About 5% of the sample goes to the ten largest clones. After around 10 days of culture, CD4+ T cells were isolated with the EasySep CD4+ T cell isolation kit. The source was CD4+ T cells from PBMCs cultured without peptide, collected before COVID-19 vaccination. The receptor set was obtained from a human donor who received a COVID-19 vaccine.

V and J are TRBV18 and TRBJ2-1; D may be TRBD1 or TRBD2 (5 bases each). V lost 3 bases and J lost 9, with 12 bases in between. This CDR3 region has 13 residues. Germline values: CDR1 KGHSH, CDR2 LQKENI. CDR3 sequence reads: CASSPPGTSEQFF. CDR3 coding DNA: TGTGCCAGCTCACCCCCCGGGACGAGTGAGCAGTTCTTC.

The V and J genes are TRBV15 and TRBJ2-1; 9 nucleotides match TRBD1. The CDR3 has 15 residues. CDR1 and CDR2 (germline): LNHNV, YYDKDF (reference sequence). V lost 2 bases, J lost 3 bases, and 2 bases stayed unmatched. The CDR3 sequence is CATSRKGQGYNEQFF. In nucleotides, the CDR3 is TGTGCCACCAGCAGAAAGGGACAGGGCTACAATGAGCAGTTCTTC.

The CDR3 is CASSPAMGNTEAFF. The CDR3 DNA is TGTGCCAGCTCACCCGCTATGGGGAACACTGAAGCTTTCTTT. The rearrangement joins TRBV18 to TRBJ1-1, with D unclear. Trimming removed 3 bases at V and 1 base at J, with 9 bases between. Per germline, CDR1 KGHSH and CDR2 LQKENI. The CDR3 runs 14 residues.

The rearrangement links TRBV4-2 to TRBJ2-5; the D gene is possibly TRBD2 (5 bases). V was clipped by 0 bases and J by 4 bases, with 9 bases between them. CDR1 is LGHNA, CDR2 YNFKEQ, per germline. The CDR3 has 14 residues. The CDR3 region has the DNA TGTGCCAGCAGCCAAGATAGACGGGGAGAGACCCAGTACTTC. Protein product: CASSQDRRGETQYF.

The chain carries TRBV4-3 and TRBJ2-2; TRBD2 might be the D (5 bases). V lost 0 bases and J 3 bases, leaving 8 bases between the germline ends. Per the germline V gene, CDR1 is LGHNA and CDR2 is YSLEER. This CDR3 region has 15 residues. CDR3 sequence reads: CASSQDEGYTGELFF. The CDR3 nucleotides read TGCGCCAGCAGCCAAGATGAGGGTTACACCGGGGAGCTGTTTTTT.

The V gene is TRBV27, the J gene TRBJ1-6; no reliable D call. The germline V and J ends were trimmed by 5 bases and 7 bases, with 15 bases remaining between them. This CDR3 spans 15 amino acids. Per germline, CDR1 MNHEY and CDR2 SMNVEV (reference sequence). The CDR3 here is CASSSSAGGNSPLHF. CDR3 bases: TGTGCCAGCAGTAGTTCGGCAGGCGGGAATTCACCCCTCCACTTT.

This chain connects TRBV6-5 to TRBJ1-1, with D unclear. Germline V gene lookup returns CDR1 MNHEY and CDR2 SVGAGI. V dropped 3 bases and J dropped 4 bases, with 9 bases sitting between them. The CDR3 has 13 residues. DNA for the CDR3: TGTGCCAGCAGTTATGGGCGGTTCACTGAAGCTTTCTTT. Amino acids: CASSYGRFTEAFF.

The chain couples TRBV5-1 to TRBJ2-7; TRBD1 agrees at 10 bases. The CDR3 runs to 14 residues. CDR1 and CDR2 (germline): SGHRS, YFSETQ. V lost 4 bases and J lost 4; bases outside the gene matches: 5. In DNA form, the CDR3 reads TGCGCCAGCAGCCCCGGACAGGGGGTTTACGAGCAGTACTTC. This translates into CASSPGQGVYEQYF.

V gene TRBV27 combines with J gene TRBJ2-2, with TRBD2 matching over 15 bases. Germline lookup yields CDR1 MNHEY and CDR2 SMNVEV (reference sequence). Trimming removed 7 bases from V and 1 base from J; junction bases left unmatched: 4. This CDR3 spans 17 amino acids. The CDR3 protein is CASTPGLAGGNTGELFF. CDR3 coding DNA: TGTGCCAGCACGCCGGGACTAGCGGGAGGGAACACCGGGGAGCTGTTTTTT.

This rearrangement joins TRBV28 to TRBJ2-2, with D maybe TRBD1 (7 bases). The CDR3 has 15 residues. V was cut by 3 bases and J by 7 bases, with 15 bases left in between. Germline CDR1 reads MDHEN; CDR2 reads SYDVKM. The CDR3 here is CASSLEGARGGELFF. The CDR3 DNA reads TGTGCCAGCAGTTTGGAGGGGGCTAGGGGCGGGGAGCTGTTTTTT.

The chain carries TRBV11-3 and TRBJ2-2; TRBD1 is a possible D gene (5 bases). Germline values: CDR1 SGHNT, CDR2 YENEEA. Trimming cost V 0 bases and J 3 bases, with 11 bases left between them. This CDR3 region has 16 residues. This CDR3 reads CASSLDWGSHTGELFF. CDR3 nucleotide sequence: TGTGCCAGCAGCTTAGATTGGGGCAGTCACACCGGGGAGCTGTTTTTT.

The chain recombines TRBV9 with TRBJ1-3; D remains unclear. This CDR3 contains 14 residues. Germline V lookup: CDR1 SGDLS, CDR2 YYNGEE. The V gene lost 3 bases and the J gene lost 8 bases, with 15 bases spanning the gap. The CDR3 is CASSAPFGRDTIYF. Here the CDR3 DNA reads TGTGCCAGCAGCGCCCCCTTTGGAAGGGACACCATATATTTT.

A note on this clone: One end of the junction fails to match germline, which may point to a read error. The same CDR3 arises from other DNA sequences in this sample as well. The rearrangement joins TRBV3-1 (or the pseudogene TRBV3-2) to TRBJ1-2; no clear D gene. There are 14 residues in the CDR3. Germline CDR1 is LGHDT and CDR2 is YNNKEL (reference sequence). In DNA form, the CDR3 reads TGTGCTAGCAGCCCAGGATGGAGGGAGTATGGCTACACCTTC. It yields the protein CASSPGWREYGYTF.

This clone was observed a few times. The rearrangement links TRBV3-1 (or the pseudogene TRBV3-2) to TRBJ2-4; 9 positions agree with TRBD1. From germline, CDR1 is LGHDT and CDR2 YNNKEL (reference sequence). Trimming cost V 4 bases and J 8 bases; bases outside gene matches: 12. The CDR3 extends over 16 amino acids. Written as DNA, the CDR3 is TGTGCCAGCAGCCCCCGGGACAGGGTAGTAGGAGACATTCAGTACTTC. Residues: CASSPRDRVVGDIQYF.

The J gene is TRBJ1-3, the V gene TRBV3-1 (or the pseudogene TRBV3-2); D call uncertain. The germline V gene has CDR1 LGHDT and CDR2 YNNKEL (reference sequence). The CDR3 runs 15 residues. V was trimmed by 4 bases and J by 0 bases, leaving 10 bases between them. The CDR3 DNA reads TGTGCCAGCAGCCGTGTGCAACACTCTGGAAACACCATATATTTT. As protein: CASSRVQHSGNTIYF.

This rearrangement joins TRBV18 to TRBJ1-5, with D perhaps matching TRBD1 (5 bases). V gave up 3 bases and J gave up 6 bases, with 15 bases separating them. The germline CDR1 and CDR2 sequences are KGHSH and LQKENI. The CDR3 spans 15 residues. CDR3: CASSPRRGDGQPQHF. The DNA of the CDR3 is TGTGCCAGCTCACCGCGAAGAGGGGATGGTCAGCCCCAGCATTTT.

V and J are TRBV28 and TRBJ2-7; 7 bases align to TRBD2. The CDR3 consists of 14 residues. V was clipped by 2 bases and J by 3 bases; unmatched bases: 4. Germline CDR1 and CDR2: MDHEN and SYDVKM. The CDR3 DNA sequence: TGTGCCAGCAGTTTAGGGACTACCCTCTACGAGCAGTACTTC. Its translation: CASSLGTTLYEQYF.

This chain joins TRBV7-9 and TRBJ1-1; no clear D gene. This CDR3 region has 15 residues. The germline V and J ends were trimmed by 5 bases and 0 bases, with 13 bases remaining between them. Germline V lookup: CDR1 SEHNR, CDR2 FQNEAQ (reference sequence). CDR3 in DNA: TGTGCCAGCAGCCCTAAAGTGAGATTGAACACTGAAGCTTTCTTT. Its translation is CASSPKVRLNTEAFF.

Here the CDR3 DNA reads TGTGCCAGCAGTGAAGAGGGGGGCACCGGGGAGCTGTTTTTT. Amino acid sequence: CASSEEGGTGELFF. The chain links TRBV25-1 to TRBJ2-2; the D gene could be TRBD1 or TRBD2 (6 bases each). The V gene's germline CDR1 is MGHDK and CDR2 SYGVNS. The CDR3 contains 14 residues. Trimming took 2 bases from V and 4 from J, leaving 8 bases between them.

J is TRBJ1-1 and V is TRBV12-3 or TRBV12-4; D is undetermined. The CDR3 length is 12 residues. V lost 3 bases and J lost 4, with 6 bases in between. The CDR3 sequence: CASSLARTEAFF. The CDR3 DNA sequence: TGTGCCAGCAGTTTGGCCCGCACTGAAGCTTTCTTT.

The chain uses TRBV7-8 and TRBJ1-3, with D perhaps TRBD1 (5 bases). The CDR3 consists of 17 residues. Germline values: CDR1 SGHVS, CDR2 FQNEAQ. Between the trimmed V and J ends, which lost 2 bases and 0 bases, there was a span of 14 bases. CDR3 region: CASSLRGREVSGNTIYF. The CDR3 bases are TGTGCCAGCAGCTTACGGGGCAGGGAAGTCTCTGGAAACACCATATATTTT.